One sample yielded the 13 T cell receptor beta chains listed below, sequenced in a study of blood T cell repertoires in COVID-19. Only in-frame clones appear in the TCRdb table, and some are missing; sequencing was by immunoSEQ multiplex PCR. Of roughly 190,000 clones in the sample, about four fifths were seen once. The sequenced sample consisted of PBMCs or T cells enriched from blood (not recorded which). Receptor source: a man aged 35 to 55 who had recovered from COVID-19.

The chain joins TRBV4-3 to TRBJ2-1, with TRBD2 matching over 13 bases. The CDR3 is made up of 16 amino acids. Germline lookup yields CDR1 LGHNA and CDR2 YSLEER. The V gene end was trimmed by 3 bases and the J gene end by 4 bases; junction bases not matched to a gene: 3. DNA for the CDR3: TGCGCCAGCAGCCAGGGACTAGCGGGAAGGTACAATGAGCAGTTCTTC. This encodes CASSQGLAGRYNEQFF.

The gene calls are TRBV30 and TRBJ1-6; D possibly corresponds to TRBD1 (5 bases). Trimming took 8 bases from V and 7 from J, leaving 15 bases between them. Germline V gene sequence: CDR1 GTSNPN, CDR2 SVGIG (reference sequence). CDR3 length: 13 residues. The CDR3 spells CAQNFGGNSPLHF. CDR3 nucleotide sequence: TGTGCCCAGAATTTTGGGGGGAATTCACCCCTCCACTTT.

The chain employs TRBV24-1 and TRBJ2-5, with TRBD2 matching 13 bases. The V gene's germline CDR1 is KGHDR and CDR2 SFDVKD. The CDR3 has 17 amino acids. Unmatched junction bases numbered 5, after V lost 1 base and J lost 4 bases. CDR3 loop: CATSDFTSGRAGETQYF. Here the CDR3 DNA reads TGTGCCACCAGTGATTTTACTAGCGGGAGGGCCGGAGAGACCCAGTACTTC.

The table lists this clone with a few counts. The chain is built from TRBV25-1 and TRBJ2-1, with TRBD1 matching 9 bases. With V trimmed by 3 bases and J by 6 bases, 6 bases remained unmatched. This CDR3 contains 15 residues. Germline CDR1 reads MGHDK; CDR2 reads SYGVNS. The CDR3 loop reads CASSDRDRVSNEQFF. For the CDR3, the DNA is TGTGCCAGCAGTGACCGGGACAGGGTAAGCAATGAGCAGTTCTTC.

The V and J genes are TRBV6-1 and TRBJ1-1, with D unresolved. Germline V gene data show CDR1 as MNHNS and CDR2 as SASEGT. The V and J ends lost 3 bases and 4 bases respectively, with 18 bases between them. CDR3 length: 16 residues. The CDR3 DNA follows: TGTGCCAGCAGTGATTATTGGCGTCCGTCGGGCACTGAAGCTTTCTTT. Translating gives CASSDYWRPSGTEAFF.

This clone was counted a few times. In nucleotides, the CDR3 is TGTGCCAGCAGCTTAAGCCCAGGCAGGGTTTACACTGAAGCTTTCTTT. Residues: CASSLSPGRVYTEAFF. The V gene is TRBV7-2, the J gene TRBJ1-1, with D possibly TRBD1 on 5 matching bases. The V and J ends lost 2 bases and 3 bases respectively, with 16 bases between them. Germline CDR1 SGHTA, CDR2 FQGNSA. CDR3 length: 16 residues.

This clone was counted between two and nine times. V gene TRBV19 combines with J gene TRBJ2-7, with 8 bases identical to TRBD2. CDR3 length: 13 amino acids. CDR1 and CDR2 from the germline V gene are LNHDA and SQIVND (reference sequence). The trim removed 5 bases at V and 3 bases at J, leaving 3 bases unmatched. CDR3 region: CASSALAGYEQYV. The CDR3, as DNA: TGTGCCAGTAGTGCGCTAGCGGGCTACGAGCAGTACGTC.

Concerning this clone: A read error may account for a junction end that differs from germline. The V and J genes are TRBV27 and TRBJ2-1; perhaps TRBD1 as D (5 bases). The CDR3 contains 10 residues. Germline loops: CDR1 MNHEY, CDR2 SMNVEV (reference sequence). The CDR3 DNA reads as TGTGCCAGCGGAAGGACATTAGGGATCTTC. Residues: CASGRTLGIF.

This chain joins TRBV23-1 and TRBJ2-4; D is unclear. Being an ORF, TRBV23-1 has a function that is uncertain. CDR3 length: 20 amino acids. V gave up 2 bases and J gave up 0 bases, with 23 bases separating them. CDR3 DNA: TGCGCCAGCAGTCAAAACGCGCCTGTGCCGCTACTACTAGCCAAAAACATTCAGTACTTC. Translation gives CASSQNAPVPLLLAKNIQYF.

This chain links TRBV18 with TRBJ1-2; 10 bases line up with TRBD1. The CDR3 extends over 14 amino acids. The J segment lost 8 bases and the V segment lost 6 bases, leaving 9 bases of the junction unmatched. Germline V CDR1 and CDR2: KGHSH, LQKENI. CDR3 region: CASSPDRGPSGYTF. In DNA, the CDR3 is TGTGCCAGCTCCCCCGACAGGGGGCCGTCGGGCTACACCTTC.

This CDR3 is CASSLGETSGAGETQYF. DNA of the CDR3: TGTGCCAGCAGCTTGGGCGAGACTAGCGGGGCGGGGGAGACCCAGTACTTC. V is TRBV5-5 and J is TRBJ2-5; 11 bases line up with TRBD2. With 0 bases clipped from V and 5 bases from J, the junction kept 9 bases outside the gene matches. CDR1 and CDR2 from the germline V gene are SGHKS and YYEKEE (reference sequence). CDR3 size: 17 residues.

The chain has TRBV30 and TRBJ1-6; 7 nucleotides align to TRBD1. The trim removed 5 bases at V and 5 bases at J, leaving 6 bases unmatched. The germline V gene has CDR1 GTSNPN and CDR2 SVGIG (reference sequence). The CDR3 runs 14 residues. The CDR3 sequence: CAWGRDSNNSPLHF. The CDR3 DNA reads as TGTGCCTGGGGCCGGGACAGCAATAATTCACCCCTCCACTTT.

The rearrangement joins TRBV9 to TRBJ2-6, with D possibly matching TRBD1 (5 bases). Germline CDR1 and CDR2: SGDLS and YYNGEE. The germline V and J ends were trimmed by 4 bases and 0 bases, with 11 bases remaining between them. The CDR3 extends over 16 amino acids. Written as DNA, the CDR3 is TGTGCCAGCAGCCAAAAGGGGTTCTCTGGGGCCAACGTCCTGACTTTC. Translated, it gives CASSQKGFSGANVLTF.